This TCR beta chain derives from a study of long-term antiretroviral therapy in people with HIV. Study findings and constraints: Clonal expansions arising prior to ART prevailed in the repertoire at every time point.

The assay used was immunoSEQ (version v3.0), run at survey level. TCRdb's copy holds only in-frame clones and misses some; the assay was immunoSEQ multiplex PCR. The repertoire has under 20,000 clones, approximately 80% of them found once; the top ten carry around 18%. About this clone itself: The antigen remains unidentified.

There was at least one pre-ART PBMC sample for each donor, plus at least two post-ART PBMC samples. United States facilities provided treatment to all participants with HIV. CDR1 and CDR2 (germline): MNHEY, SMNVEV (reference sequence). CDR3 length equals 15 residues. V was pared by 2 bases and J by 0 bases, with 3 bases of the junction left unmatched. V gene TRBV27 combines with J gene TRBJ2-7; 8 nucleotides agree with TRBD1. The sequencing here drew on unsorted PBMCs, taken just before starting antiretroviral therapy. The origin of this receptor is a man aged 35 to 55 with HIV. DNA of the CDR3: TGTGCCAGCAGTTTAAACAGGGGGAACTCCTACGAGCAGTACTTC. As protein: CASSLNRGNSYEQYF.